Presented here are 16 T cell receptor beta chains from one specimen sequenced in a study of blood T cell repertoires in COVID-19. TCRdb keeps only in-frame clones here, not all; method: immunoSEQ multiplex PCR. The sample yields some 96,000 clones, just under 85% seen once. The sequenced sample consisted of peripheral blood. The receptors shown here come from a man between 45 and 60 years old with active or convalescent COVID-19.

This clone was detected only once. V gene TRBV6-1 combines with J gene TRBJ2-3, with D perhaps matching TRBD2 (5 bases). The CDR3 consists of 16 residues. V gave up 4 bases and J gave up 1 base, with 15 bases separating them. Germline CDR1 and CDR2: MNHNS and SASEGT. The CDR3 DNA sequence: TGTGCCAGCAGTGTGGAGGCGGACCTAGGCACAGATACGCAGTATTTT. Translating gives CASSVEADLGTDTQYF.

The DNA for the CDR3 is TGTGCCAGCAACCGGCAGGGAGGCAACTATGGCTACACCTTC. It codes for CASNRQGGNYGYTF. The J gene is TRBJ1-2, the V gene TRBV28; D perhaps matches TRBD1 (5 bases). The CDR3 spans 14 residues. The germline CDR1 and CDR2 sequences are MDHEN and SYDVKM. Trimming removed 7 bases from V and 2 bases from J, with 14 bases in between.

This clone showed up just a few times. The chain combines TRBV27 with TRBJ2-7; 15 bases are shared with TRBD2. Looked up from germline, CDR1 is MNHEY and CDR2 is SMNVEV (reference sequence). V was clipped by 3 bases and J by 2 bases; unmatched bases: 5. CDR3 length equals 17 residues. CDR3: CASSLGLAGGRTYEQYF. In nucleotides, the CDR3 is TGTGCCAGCAGTTTGGGACTAGCGGGAGGTCGTACCTACGAGCAGTACTTC.

J is TRBJ2-1 and V is TRBV27; TRBD1 agrees at 11 bases. With V trimmed by 4 bases and J by 6 bases, 2 bases remained unmatched. Germline V gene data show CDR1 as MNHEY and CDR2 as SMNVEV (reference sequence). The CDR3 spans 14 residues. DNA of the CDR3: TGTGCCAGCAGTTGGGGACAGGGGGGCAATGAGCAGTTCTTC. It is translated as CASSWGQGGNEQFF.

The chain carries TRBV5-5 and TRBJ1-5; 8 bases map to TRBD1. CDR3 length: 17 amino acids. Germline lookup yields CDR1 SGHKS and CDR2 YYEKEE (reference sequence). The V gene end was trimmed by 4 bases and the J gene end by 0 bases; junction bases not matched to a gene: 9. The CDR3 DNA is TGTGCCAGCAGCCCAAGAGTACAGGGGGTTAGCAATCAGCCCCAGCATTTT. Its translation is CASSPRVQGVSNQPQHF.

The rearrangement links TRBV5-8 to TRBJ2-7; 9 positions agree with TRBD1. The V and J ends lost 5 bases and 7 bases, in that order; junction bases with no gene match: 10. The CDR3 covers 14 residues. The germline CDR1 and CDR2 sequences are SGHTS and YDEGEE. For the CDR3, the DNA is TGTGCCAGCAGTCTCGGACAGGGGCCTGGGGAGCAGTACTTC. Protein product: CASSLGQGPGEQYF.

The V call is TRBV24-1, the J call TRBJ2-3, with TRBD1 identical over 7 bases. The V gene end was trimmed by 1 base and the J gene end by 2 bases; junction bases not matched to a gene: 8. The CDR3 totals 17 residues. Germline values: CDR1 KGHDR, CDR2 SFDVKD. CDR3 DNA sequence: TGTGCCACCAGTGATTTAAGGGGGACAGAATCCACAGATACGCAGTATTTT. Translated: CATSDLRGTESTDTQYF.

This sequence joins TRBV3-1 (or the pseudogene TRBV3-2) and TRBJ2-7; no definite D call. The CDR3 runs to 11 residues. V was clipped by 3 bases and J by 9 bases, with 9 bases between them. Germline CDR1 is LGHDT and CDR2 is YNNKEL (reference sequence). In nucleotides, the CDR3 is TGTGCCAGCAGCCACCGAGGCGTGCAGTACTTC. It specifies CASSHRGVQYF.

The gene calls are TRBV18 and TRBJ1-5; 8 positions match TRBD1. CDR3 length: 16 residues. CDR1 is KGHSH, CDR2 LQKENI, per germline. V was clipped by 3 bases and J by 7 bases; unmatched bases: 11. The CDR3 bases are TGTGCCAGCTCACCTTCCCGGGAGACAGGGGTGCAGCCCCAGCATTTT. Protein product: CASSPSRETGVQPQHF.

This chain joins TRBV7-3 and TRBJ2-1, with 7 bases aligning to TRBD2. The V gene's germline CDR1 is SGHTA and CDR2 FQGTGA. Trimming removed 3 bases from V and 7 bases from J; junction bases left unmatched: 9. The CDR3 runs 15 residues. The CDR3 protein is CASSLVGGPRNEQFF. CDR3 DNA sequence: TGTGCCAGCAGCTTGGTGGGAGGGCCGAGGAATGAGCAGTTCTTC.

The chain recombines TRBV7-3 with TRBJ2-7, with 8 bases matching TRBD1. CDR3 size: 14 residues. J was trimmed by 5 bases and V by 5 bases; bases with no gene match: 8. CDR1 and CDR2 (germline): SGHTA, FQGTGA. In DNA form, the CDR3 reads TGTGCCAGCAGCGATGGGACAGGTCGCAACGAGCAGTACTTC. It encodes CASSDGTGRNEQYF.

The chain joins TRBV9 to TRBJ2-1; 14 bases map to TRBD2. The CDR3 has 14 amino acids. Per the germline V gene, CDR1 is SGDLS and CDR2 is YYNGEE. Germline trimming cut 2 bases from V and 9 bases from J; bases unmatched to any gene: 1. CDR3 DNA sequence: TGTGCCAGCAGCGTGGGACTAGCGGGAGTTGAGCAGTTCTTC. Protein product: CASSVGLAGVEQFF.

This chain links TRBV5-1 with TRBJ1-6; 9 bases line up with TRBD1. The junction had 5 bases not matched to a gene; V was cut back by 3 bases and J by 10 bases. The CDR3 runs to 14 residues. Germline-derived CDR1 and CDR2 are SGHRS and YFSETQ. Written as DNA, the CDR3 is TGCGCCAGCAGCTATCGGACAGGGGACTCACCCCTCCACTTT. It encodes CASSYRTGDSPLHF. The whole variable domain, filled in from reference TRBV5-1 and TRBJ1-6, reads KAGVTQTPRYLIKTRGQQVTLSCSPISGHRSVSWYQQTPGQGLQFLFEYFSETQRNKGNFPGRFSGRQFSNSRSEMNVSTLELGDSALYLCASSYRTGDSPLHFGNGTRLTVT.

The J gene is TRBJ2-5, the V gene TRBV5-6, with a weak D call TRBD1 (6 bases). Trimming took 5 bases from V and 3 from J, leaving 11 bases between them. This CDR3 contains 13 residues. Germline V gene sequence: CDR1 SGHDT, CDR2 YYEEEE. Written as DNA, the CDR3 is TGTGCCAGCAGTTTACAGGGAAAAGAGACCCAGTACTTC. Residues: CASSLQGKETQYF.

The chain has TRBV5-5 and TRBJ1-2; TRBD1 matches at 12 bases. The CDR3 consists of 15 residues. Germline CDR1 and CDR2: SGHKS and YYEKEE (reference sequence). With V trimmed by 5 bases and J by 5 bases, 7 bases remained unmatched. Written as DNA, the CDR3 is TGTGCCAGCAGTTGGGGGACAGGGGGCGGTTATGGCTACACCTTC. Translated: CASSWGTGGGYGYTF.

This chain links TRBV3-1 (or the pseudogene TRBV3-2) with TRBJ2-7, with 14 bases fitting TRBD2. Germline CDR1 reads LGHDT; CDR2 reads YNNKEL (reference sequence). The CDR3 extends over 18 amino acids. V shed 4 bases, J shed 4 bases, and the junction held 12 bases outside the gene matches. In DNA form, the CDR3 reads TGTGCCAGCAGCCTGGGACTAGCGGGAGCTGGAATAGGGTACGAGCAGTACTTC. Its protein is CASSLGLAGAGIGYEQYF.